This T cell receptor beta chain was sequenced in a study of yellow fever vaccine responses in identical twins. Study-level findings and limits: After vaccination, twins' T cell response reportedly seemed partly convergent, partly personalized.

For this clonotype: Its matching antigen is unknown.

TCRdb analysed the RT-PCR reads with MiXCR anew, one entry per CDR3 protein. The sample lists fewer than 4,500 distinct CDR3 sequences; 85% were seen once. The CDR3 has 11 amino acids. Germline values: CDR1 WNHNN, CDR2 SYGVQD (reference sequence). The ends were cut back, 10 bases at V and 5 bases at J, with 11 bases in the middle. The source was T cells from blood (PBMCs), unsorted or a sorted subset (not recorded which), collected before or after yellow fever vaccination (not recorded which). The sequence derives from a woman aged 18 to 35 who received the yellow fever vaccine. The chain recombines TRBV10-1 with TRBJ1-1, with D unclear. The CDR3 is CATEERTEAFF. For the CDR3, the DNA is TGCGCCACCGAGGAGAGGACTGAAGCTTTCTTT.